This T cell receptor (beta chain) comes out of a study of T cells in Graves' hyperthyroidism and ophthalmopathy (dated by TCRdb to between 2018 and 2020). General notes on the study: Peripheral blood was sampled at the time of initial diagnosis, prior to any treatment. A discovery cohort of about 96 patients, 43 with Graves' ophthalmopathy and fewer than 65 with stable Graves' hyperthyroidism, was used to find distinguishing TCR V-J signatures. Prospective prediction of ophthalmopathy was tested in an independent validation cohort of fewer than 20 hyperthyroidism patients and around 16 patients who later progressed to ophthalmopathy. The approximately 98 discovery patients were randomly divided into training and test sets at a 7:3 ratio. The study also compared thyroid tissue and blood T-cell repertoires from 5 to 7 Graves' hyperthyroidism patients. After blood sampling, hyperthyroidism patients were treated with methimazole at a starting dose of 30 mg daily, and ophthalmopathy patients were treated with high-dose intravenous methylprednisolone. The paper describes TCR Vbeta CDR3 sequencing of 120 to 150 peripheral blood samples, made up of 43 ophthalmopathy patients, roughly 72 hyperthyroidism patients and roughly 17 progressor patients. The research as a whole found: Most expanded thyroid clonotypes (frequency above 0.001) were also found in blood, which suggests that blood repertoires may mirror thyroid immune responses. Sample size was not statistically predetermined, and blinding of investigators to group allocation was not performed. In cross-validation, a model built on a 13 V-J signature told ophthalmopathy apart from stable hyperthyroidism with approximately 91% sensitivity and approximately 81% specificity, and in testing the same model reached 80%/75%. In validation, progression to ophthalmopathy was predicted by the model with more than 65% sensitivity and 72.22% specificity, a median of approximately 7.1 months before onset.

V gives up 5 bases and J gives up 0 bases, and the segment between their germline ends measures 10 bases. Including cysteine and phenylalanine, the CDR3 has 14 amino acids. Only CDR3 DNA is held: 42 bases, read in frame from base 1. For CDR1 and CDR2, the germline V gene lists MNHEY and SVGEGT. This clonotype has at least ten counts. Its antigen specificity is not known. No base quality information exists; no much larger clone differs at one position. Moderately to severely active disease, a Clinical Activity Score of at least 3, a NOSPECS grade of at least 4, and a duration under 3 months were present in ophthalmopathy patients. The study excluded patients with uncontrolled infections, other autoimmune diseases, pregnancy or lactation. Diagnoses relied on clinical symptoms, serum thyroxine and TRAb, thyroid ultrasound and orbital computed tomography. PBMCs were separated from under 11 ml of fresh peripheral blood using Ficoll-Paque density gradient centrifugation. Trizol reagent was used to extract total RNA, and RNA quality was then checked on an Agilent 2100 Bioanalyzer.

The TCR beta CDR3 regions were amplified from RNA transcripts. For the first round of RT-PCR on the TCR CDR3, the HTBI primer set was used together with the Qiagen OneStep RT-PCR kit. Libraries were constructed in a second round of multiplex PCR, after which size selection and purification were performed. Paired-end sequencing of the libraries was performed with 100 bp reads on an Illumina HiSeq2000. Per the authors' processing: SOAPnuke was used to process the raw data, removing reads that contained adapters or uncalled bases, had a mean Phred below 15, or lacked an exact match to the constant primer or identifier. COPE v1.2.5 was used to merge the high-quality paired reads, and each unique nucleotide sequence was defined as a clonotype. Clonotypes were aligned to IMGT TRBV, TRBD and TRBJ reference segments using MiTCR v1.1. Analysis was restricted to V-J combinations with a frequency above 0.0001, which covered over 98% of repertoires. The TCS score was defined as F50 (clonal expansion) divided by E x V (chaos), with BLOSUM62-based TCRdist calculated between CDR3 peptides within each V-J. Welch's t-statistics and random forest reduced 514 V-J features to roughly 13, which were used in a naive Bayes classifier (R e1071). Using fastp trimming at Q25 and MiXCR clonotype assembly, TCRdb reanalyzed the public sequencing data and kept in-frame beta chains. Rows with one shared CDR3 protein collapse into an entry with the most common genes and DNA. The V and J calls were not made by the authors but by TCRdb's processing. This sample comprises roughly 530,000 distinct CDR3 sequences, under 20% of them detected only once. The ten most abundant clones make up approximately 15% of the sample.

This clonotype was sampled from a young woman with Graves' ophthalmopathy. The sample comprised blood. In this chain, TRBV6-2 or TRBV6-3 is recombined with TRBJ1-1, with TRBD1 tentatively as D gene (5 bases match). The CDR3 protein: CASSRGLLNTEAFF. At the DNA level, the sequence is TGTGCCAGCAGTCGGGGACTGCTGAACACTGAAGCTTTCTTT.